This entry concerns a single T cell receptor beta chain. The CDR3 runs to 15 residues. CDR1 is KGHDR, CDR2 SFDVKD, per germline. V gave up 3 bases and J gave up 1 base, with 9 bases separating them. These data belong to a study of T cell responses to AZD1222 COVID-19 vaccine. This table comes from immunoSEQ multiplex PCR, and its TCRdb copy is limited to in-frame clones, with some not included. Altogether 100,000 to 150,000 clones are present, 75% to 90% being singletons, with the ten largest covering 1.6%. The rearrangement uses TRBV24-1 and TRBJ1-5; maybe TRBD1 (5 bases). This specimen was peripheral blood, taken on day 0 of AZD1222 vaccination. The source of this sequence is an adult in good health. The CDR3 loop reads CATSDGGISNQPQHF. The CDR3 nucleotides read TGTGCCACCAGTGATGGGGGTATAAGCAATCAGCCCCAGCATTTT.